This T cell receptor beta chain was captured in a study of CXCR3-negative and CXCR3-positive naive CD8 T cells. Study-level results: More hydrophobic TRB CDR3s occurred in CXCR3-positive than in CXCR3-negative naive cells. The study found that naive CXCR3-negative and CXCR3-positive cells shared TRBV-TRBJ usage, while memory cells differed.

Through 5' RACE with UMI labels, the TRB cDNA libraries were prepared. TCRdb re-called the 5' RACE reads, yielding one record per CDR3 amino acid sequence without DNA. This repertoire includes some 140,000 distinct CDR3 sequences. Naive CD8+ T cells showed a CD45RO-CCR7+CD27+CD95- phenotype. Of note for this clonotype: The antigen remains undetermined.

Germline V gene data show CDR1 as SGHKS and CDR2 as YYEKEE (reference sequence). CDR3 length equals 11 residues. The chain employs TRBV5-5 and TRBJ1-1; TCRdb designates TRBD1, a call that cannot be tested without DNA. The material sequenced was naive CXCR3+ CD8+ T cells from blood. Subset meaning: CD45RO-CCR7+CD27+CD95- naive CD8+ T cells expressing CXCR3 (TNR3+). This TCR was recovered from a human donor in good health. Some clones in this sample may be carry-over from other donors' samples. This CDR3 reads CASSFDREAFF.